Listed below are T cell receptor beta chains from one sample, sequenced in a study of siplizumab effects on memory and regulatory T cells. The method was immunoSEQ multiplex PCR; TCRdb's version includes in-frame clones alone and lacks a portion of them. The table includes about 100,000 clones, approximately 94% detected once. Specimen: Tregs sorted from blood. These receptors were collected from a human donor in good health. CDR3s include the opening cysteine and the closing phenylalanine or tryptophan. A D gene is named only where the DNA matches it firmly. Rows give clone size only sometimes, using once, few, many, or a class for an expanded clone.

D gene: -; J gene: TRBJ2-3; clone size: -; V gene: TRBV5-5; CDR3 DNA: TGTGCCAGCAGCTTGGCATTGACCGTCCCCACAGATACGCAGTATTTT; CDR3 protein: CASSLALTVPTDTQYF
D gene: TRBD1; J gene: TRBJ1-1; clone size: -; V gene: TRBV10-3; CDR3 DNA: TGTGCCATCAGTGCGCAACAGGGGAGAGGAGCTTTCTTT; CDR3 protein: CAISAQQGRGAFF
D gene: -; J gene: TRBJ2-5; clone size: -; V gene: TRBV11-2; CDR3 DNA: TGTGCCAGCAGCCCCTTAAACAGGGAGACCCAGTACTTC; CDR3 protein: CASSPLNRETQYF
D gene: -; J gene: TRBJ2-2; clone size: once; V gene: TRBV5-1; CDR3 DNA: TGCGCCAGCAGCTTGGGACTAGCGAACACCGGGGAGCTGTTTTTT; CDR3 protein: CASSLGLANTGELFF
D gene: -; J gene: TRBJ2-7; clone size: few; V gene: TRBV7-8; CDR3 DNA: TGTGCCAGCAGCACCTGGACCTACGAGCAGTACTTC; CDR3 protein: CASSTWTYEQYF
D gene: -; J gene: TRBJ2-2; clone size: -; V gene: TRBV11-2; CDR3 DNA: TGTGCCAGCAGCTTCGACAGATTGAACACCGGGGAGCTGTTTTTT; CDR3 protein: CASSFDRLNTGELFF
D gene: TRBD2; J gene: TRBJ2-3; clone size: -; V gene: TRBV27; CDR3 DNA: TGTGCCAGCAGTAGACCGGGACTAGCGGGAGGAGATACGCAGTATTTT; CDR3 protein: CASSRPGLAGGDTQYF
D gene: -; J gene: TRBJ2-2; clone size: -; V gene: TRBV7-3; CDR3 DNA: TGTGCCAGCAGCCCTCCGGGGGGCGCGAACACCGGGGAGCTGTTTTTT; CDR3 protein: CASSPPGGANTGELFF
D gene: -; J gene: TRBJ1-5; clone size: -; V gene: TRBV10-2; CDR3 DNA: TGCGCCAGCAGTGTCAGCGACAGGCGGGGTCAGCCCCAGCATTTT; CDR3 protein: CASSVSDRRGQPQHF
D gene: TRBD2; J gene: TRBJ2-1; clone size: -; V gene: TRBV28; CDR3 DNA: TGTGCCAGCAGGCCCTGGACTAGCGGGAAGAACAATGAGCAGTTCTTC; CDR3 protein: CASRPWTSGKNNEQFF